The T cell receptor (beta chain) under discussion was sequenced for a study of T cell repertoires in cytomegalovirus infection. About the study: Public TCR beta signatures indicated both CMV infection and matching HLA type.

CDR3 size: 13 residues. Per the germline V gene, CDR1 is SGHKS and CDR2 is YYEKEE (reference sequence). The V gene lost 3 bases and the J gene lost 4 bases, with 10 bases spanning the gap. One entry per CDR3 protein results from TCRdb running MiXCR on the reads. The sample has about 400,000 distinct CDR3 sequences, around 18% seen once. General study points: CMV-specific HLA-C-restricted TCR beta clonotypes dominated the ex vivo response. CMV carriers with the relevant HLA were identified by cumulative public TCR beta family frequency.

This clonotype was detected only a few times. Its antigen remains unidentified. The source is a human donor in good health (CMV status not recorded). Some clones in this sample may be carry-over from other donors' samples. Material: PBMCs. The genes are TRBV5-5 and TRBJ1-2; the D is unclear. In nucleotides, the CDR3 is TGTGCCAGCAGCTCAGACGGAACCTATGGCTACACCTTC. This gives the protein CASSSDGTYGYTF.